One and the same sample provided the 28 T cell receptor beta chains below, sequenced in a study of vaccination effects on CD4 cells after COVID-19. The assay was immunoSEQ multiplex PCR, and TCRdb's table has in-frame clones only and misses some. The table includes under 55,000 clones, 79% detected once. Sequencing was preceded by expansion of antigen-specific CD4+ T cells with viral peptide pools in the ViraFEST assay. Following 10 days of culture, CD4+ T cells were isolated. Absence of prior SARS-CoV-2 infection characterized the vaccine recipients, who showed negative nucleocapsid antibodies. These TCRs are of unknown antigen specificity. Sequencing was performed on CD4+ T cells from PBMCs cultured with HCoV-OC43 spike peptides, taken before COVID-19 vaccination. The subset is: HCoV-OC43 spike overlapping peptide pool stimulation. All receptors come from a human donor who received a COVID-19 vaccine.

This clone was seen a handful of times. The rearrangement links TRBV5-1 to TRBJ2-1; D is tentatively TRBD1 or TRBD2 (5 bases each). The CDR3 covers 16 residues. Germline-derived CDR1 and CDR2 are SGHRS and YFSETQ. Trimming took 4 bases from V and 3 from J, leaving 17 bases between them. CDR3 protein: CASSLIPGRGYNEQFF. The CDR3 coding sequence is TGCGCCAGCAGCCTAATTCCGGGACGGGGCTACAATGAGCAGTTCTTC.

The chain recombines TRBV5-1 with TRBJ1-5; TRBD1 agrees at 9 bases. Trimming removed 4 bases from V and 4 bases from J; junction bases left unmatched: 9. There are 16 residues in the CDR3. Germline V gives CDR1 SGHRS, CDR2 YFSETQ. The CDR3 nucleotides are TGCGCCAGCAGCCCAGGGACAGGGAAGATGAATCAGCCCCAGCATTTT. Protein: CASSPGTGKMNQPQHF.

Only one count was recorded for this clone. The chain joins TRBV5-1 to TRBJ2-5, with D tentatively TRBD1 (7 bases). With 1 base removed from V and 4 bases from J, the gap between germline ends came to 17 bases. Germline CDR1 reads SGHRS; CDR2 reads YFSETQ. The CDR3 consists of 16 residues. CDR3 in amino acids: CASSLRRQGGGETQYF. In DNA, the CDR3 is TGCGCCAGCAGCTTGCGGCGCCAGGGGGGAGGAGAGACCCAGTACTTC.

The chain is built from TRBV5-1 and TRBJ2-2; 12 bases line up with TRBD1. Germline CDR1 SGHRS, CDR2 YFSETQ. CDR3 size: 17 residues. V shed 0 bases and J 6 bases; nucleotides not matched to a gene: 6. CDR3 amino acids: CASSLAGTGGAAGELFF. The CDR3 coding sequence is TGCGCCAGCAGCTTGGCGGGGACAGGGGGCGCCGCCGGGGAGCTGTTTTTT.

This clone was seen a single time. V gene TRBV10-2 combines with J gene TRBJ2-5; tentative D call: TRBD2 (6 bases). CDR1 WSHSY and CDR2 SAAADI come from the germline V gene. This CDR3 is 12 amino acids long. The V gene lost 10 bases and the J gene lost 2 bases, with 11 bases spanning the gap. The CDR3 DNA sequence: TGCGCCACCGGGACTCGACAAGAGACCCAGTACTTC. Translating gives CATGTRQETQYF.

V gene TRBV29-1 combines with J gene TRBJ1-6, with D unclear. V was pared by 4 bases and J by 0 bases, with 10 bases between. CDR1 SQVTM and CDR2 ANQGSEA come from the germline V gene. The CDR3 spans 15 residues. This CDR3 reads CSVATDSSYNSPLHF. The CDR3 DNA reads as TGCAGCGTTGCAACGGATAGCTCCTATAATTCACCCCTCCACTTT.

The J gene is TRBJ1-4, the V gene TRBV18, with a tentative D call TRBD1 (5 bases). The V and J ends lost 0 bases and 8 bases respectively, with 13 bases between them. The CDR3 has 15 residues. From germline, CDR1 is KGHSH and CDR2 LQKENI. The DNA for the CDR3 is TGTGCCAGCTCACCACCGCAGGGAAGAGGGGAAAAACTGTTTTTT. It is translated as CASSPPQGRGEKLFF.

J is TRBJ2-5 and V is TRBV5-1, with D hard to call. The ends were cut back, 0 bases at V and 2 bases at J, with 8 bases in the middle. Germline loops: CDR1 SGHRS, CDR2 YFSETQ. This CDR3 comprises 14 residues. The CDR3 DNA is TGCGCCAGCAGCTTGGTGCATGTACAAGAGACCCAGTACTTC. It specifies CASSLVHVQETQYF.

The chain uses TRBV7-3 and TRBJ2-2; 11 bases fit TRBD2. The length of the CDR3 is 17 residues. V was clipped by 5 bases and J by 4 bases; unmatched bases: 9. Germline V lookup: CDR1 SGHTA, CDR2 FQGTGA. In nucleotides, the CDR3 is TGTGCCAGCAGCCCAAGGGGTCTAGCGGGGGGCACCGGGGAGCTGTTTTTT. Protein sequence: CASSPRGLAGGTGELFF.

This clone has more than one count but fewer than ten. V and J are TRBV5-4 and TRBJ2-1; D is unresolved. This CDR3 region has 14 residues. Looked up from germline, CDR1 is SGHNT and CDR2 is YYREEE (reference sequence). The V end was cut by 3 bases, the J end by 5 bases, with 12 bases between. The CDR3 reads CASSSPKENNEQFF. In nucleotides, the CDR3 is TGTGCCAGCAGCTCCCCTAAGGAGAACAATGAGCAGTTCTTC.

This chain connects TRBV4-3 to TRBJ1-2; D is undetermined. V was pared by 0 bases and J by 1 base, with 6 bases between. Germline CDR1 is LGHNA and CDR2 is YSLEER. The CDR3 length is 14 residues. CDR3 sequence (DNA): TGCGCCAGCAGCCAAGAATCCGGTAACTATGGCTACACCTTC. Its protein is CASSQESGNYGYTF.

This rearrangement joins TRBV6-5 to TRBJ2-6; the D gene is possibly TRBD1 (5 bases). V was cut by 7 bases and J by 0 bases, with 10 bases left in between. This CDR3 spans 15 amino acids. CDR1 is MNHEY, CDR2 SVGAGI, per germline. The CDR3 sequence is CASTPGFSGANVLTF. CDR3 nucleotide sequence: TGTGCCAGCACCCCAGGGTTCTCTGGGGCCAACGTCCTGACTTTC.

The chain is built from TRBV5-5 and TRBJ2-7; D unresolved. Germline assignment: CDR1 SGHKS and CDR2 YYEKEE (reference sequence). The CDR3 totals 14 residues. V was shortened by 0 bases and J by 2 bases, with 9 bases between the two germline ends. The CDR3 DNA is TGTGCCAGCAGCTTGGCAGTCCTTGCCTACGAGCAGTACGTC. Translated, it gives CASSLAVLAYEQYV.

This clone has just a few counts. The J gene is TRBJ2-2, the V gene TRBV7-2; D not certain. Per the germline V gene, CDR1 is SGHTA and CDR2 is FQGNSA. The CDR3 is made up of 15 amino acids. Trimming left V 5 bases short and J 3 bases short, with 13 bases between. This CDR3 is CASSPLGPYTGELFF. Written as DNA, the CDR3 is TGTGCCAGCAGCCCCCTAGGACCGTACACCGGGGAGCTGTTTTTT.

The chain has TRBV28 and TRBJ1-2; 8 bases map to TRBD1. CDR1 MDHEN and CDR2 SYDVKM come from the germline V gene. J was trimmed by 1 base and V by 5 bases; bases with no gene match: 6. The CDR3 extends over 15 amino acids. Written as DNA, the CDR3 is TGTGCCAGCAGTACCCGGGACAGGCGTAACTATGGCTACACCTTC. This gives the protein CASSTRDRRNYGYTF.

The rearrangement links TRBV10-3 to TRBJ1-6; 7 bases line up with TRBD1. The CDR3 covers 15 residues. Trimming took 7 bases from V and 9 from J; bases not matched to a gene: 12. CDR1 and CDR2 (germline): ENHRY, SYGVKD. This CDR3 is CAITNRQGQGSPLHF. CDR3 bases: TGTGCCATCACCAATAGACAGGGTCAAGGTTCACCCCTCCACTTT.

The V and J genes are TRBV18 and TRBJ1-6; 8 bases match TRBD1. Germline V gene lookup returns CDR1 KGHSH and CDR2 LQKENI. The CDR3 has 15 amino acids. V lost 6 bases to trimming and J lost 6 bases; unmatched junction nucleotides: 7. The CDR3 is CASSIQGEGNSPLHF. The CDR3 region has the DNA TGTGCCAGCTCGATACAGGGGGAAGGTAATTCACCCCTCCACTTT.

The gene calls are TRBV5-8 and TRBJ2-1; TRBD2 matches 11 bases. CDR1 and CDR2 (germline): SGHTS, YDEGEE. V gave up 4 bases and J gave up 5 bases; unmatched junction bases: 5. CDR3 length equals 15 residues. This chain's CDR3 is CASSPLAGADNEQFF. As DNA, the CDR3 is TGTGCCAGCAGCCCACTAGCGGGGGCGGACAATGAGCAGTTCTTC.

The chain has TRBV19 and TRBJ2-7; D may be TRBD1 (6 bases). Germline V CDR1 and CDR2: LNHDA, SQIVND (reference sequence). V shed 4 bases and J shed 4 bases, with 14 bases lying between them. CDR3 length: 14 residues. CDR3 nucleotides: TGTGCCAGTAGTAAGGACAGAGTAAGATACGAGCAGTACGTC. Protein sequence: CASSKDRVRYEQYV.

The rearrangement uses TRBV6-5 and TRBJ2-1; 15 nucleotides line up with TRBD2. The J segment lost 8 bases and the V segment lost 7 bases, leaving 6 bases of the junction unmatched. The CDR3 covers 15 residues. CDR1 and CDR2 (germline): MNHEY, SVGAGI. CDR3 sequence reads: CASKGLAGGSDEQFF. DNA for the CDR3: TGTGCCAGCAAAGGACTAGCGGGGGGGTCGGATGAGCAGTTCTTC.

The V gene is TRBV10-1, the J gene TRBJ2-1; TRBD2 aligns across 8 bases. V trimming: 3 bases; J trimming: 1 base; junction bases outside the gene matches: 5. The CDR3 is 16 residues long. The germline V gene encodes CDR1 WNHNN and CDR2 SYGVQD (reference sequence). For the CDR3, the DNA is TGCGCCAGCAGTGACCAAGCGGGGGTTTCCTACAATGAGCAGTTCTTC. The encoded protein is CASSDQAGVSYNEQFF.

This clone was seen a single time. The rearrangement joins TRBV11-2 to TRBJ1-2; possible D gene TRBD1, 6 bases. Germline V gene lookup returns CDR1 SGHAT and CDR2 FQNNGV. The CDR3 spans 15 residues. The V gene lost 2 bases and the J gene lost 4 bases, with 14 bases spanning the gap. Here the CDR3 DNA reads TGTGCCAGCAGCTTAAAACCACAGGGTCCCTATGGCTACACCTTC. It translates to CASSLKPQGPYGYTF.

The V gene is TRBV3-1 (or the pseudogene TRBV3-2), the J gene TRBJ2-5, with TRBD2 as a possible D gene (6 bases). The CDR3 extends over 14 amino acids. CDR1 and CDR2 from the germline V gene are LGHDT and YNNKEL (reference sequence). Between the trimmed V and J ends, which lost 4 bases and 5 bases, there was a span of 14 bases. CDR3 bases: TGTGCCAGCAGCCTTCTGGGACTTTTGGAGACCCAGTACTTC. It encodes CASSLLGLLETQYF.

This clone was picked up a small number of times. This chain links TRBV7-9 with TRBJ1-1, with TRBD1 matching over 10 bases. This CDR3 region has 19 residues. Germline-derived CDR1 and CDR2 are SEHNR and FQNEAQ (reference sequence). Trimming took 1 base from V and 1 from J; bases not matched to a gene: 12. CDR3 bases: TGTGCCAGCAGCTTAGGGGGACAGGGGCAGGCGAGCCCGAACACTGAAGCTTTCTTT. Protein: CASSLGGQGQASPNTEAFF.

This chain uses TRBV7-2 with TRBJ2-5, with 12 bases matching TRBD2. This CDR3 has 16 amino acids. V was pared by 4 bases and J by 4 bases, with 7 bases of the junction left unmatched. Germline V lookup: CDR1 SGHTA, CDR2 FQGNSA. The chain's CDR3 is CASSSRASGGAETQYF. CDR3 sequence (DNA): TGTGCCAGCAGCTCAAGGGCTAGCGGGGGGGCAGAGACCCAGTACTTC. The entire variable domain, with the rest obtained from reference TRBV7-2 and TRBJ2-5, is as follows: GAGVSQSPSNKVTEKGKDVELRCDPISGHTALYWYRQSLGQGLEFLIYFQGNSAPDKSGLPSDRFSAERTGGSVSTLTIQRTQQEDSAVYLCASSSRASGGAETQYFGPGTRLLVL.

The chain uses TRBV11-2 and TRBJ2-5, with D possibly matching TRBD2 (5 bases). The CDR3 covers 13 residues. Germline V gene lookup returns CDR1 SGHAT and CDR2 FQNNGV. The V gene lost 1 base and the J gene lost 5 bases, with 8 bases spanning the gap. The CDR3 loop is CASSLVGSETQYF. The DNA for the CDR3 is TGTGCCAGCAGCTTAGTGGGGAGTGAGACCCAGTACTTC.

The chain uses TRBV6-5 and TRBJ2-5; a possible D gene is TRBD1 (5 bases). V was clipped by 6 bases and J by 5 bases, with 19 bases between them. This CDR3 has 15 amino acids. Germline CDR1 is MNHEY and CDR2 is SVGAGI. This chain's CDR3 is CASRTAAGQVETQYF. The CDR3 DNA sequence: TGTGCCAGCAGGACCGCGGCAGGGCAGGTCGAGACCCAGTACTTC.

This chain links TRBV5-1 with TRBJ1-5, with 7 bases that match TRBD1. Germline assignment: CDR1 SGHRS and CDR2 YFSETQ. The V gene end was trimmed by 0 bases and the J gene end by 2 bases; junction bases not matched to a gene: 2. CDR3 size: 15 residues. The CDR3 DNA reads as TGCGCCAGCAGCTTGGAGGGGGCGGGCAATCAGCCCCAGCATTTT. This encodes CASSLEGAGNQPQHF.